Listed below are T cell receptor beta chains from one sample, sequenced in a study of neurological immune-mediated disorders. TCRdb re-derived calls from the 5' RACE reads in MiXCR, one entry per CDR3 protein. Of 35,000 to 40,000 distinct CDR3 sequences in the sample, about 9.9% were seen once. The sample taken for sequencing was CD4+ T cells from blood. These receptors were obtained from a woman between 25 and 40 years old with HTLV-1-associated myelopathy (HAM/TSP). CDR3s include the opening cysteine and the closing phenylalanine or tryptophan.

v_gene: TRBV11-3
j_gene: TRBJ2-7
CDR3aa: CASSSPRTPDYEQYF

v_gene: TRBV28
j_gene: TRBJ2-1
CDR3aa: CASSFVVGTYNEQFF

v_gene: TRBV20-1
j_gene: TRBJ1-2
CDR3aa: CSARNGYGYTF

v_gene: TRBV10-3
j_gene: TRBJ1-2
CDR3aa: CAISEVTGANGYTF

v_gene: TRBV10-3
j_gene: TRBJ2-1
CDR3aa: CATETYNEQFF

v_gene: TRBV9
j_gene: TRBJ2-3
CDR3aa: CASSASTSGGGYTQYF

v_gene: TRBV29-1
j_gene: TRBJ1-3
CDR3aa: CSVDGQLGTIYF

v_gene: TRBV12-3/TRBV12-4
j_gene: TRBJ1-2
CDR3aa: CASSFSAGWLGYTF

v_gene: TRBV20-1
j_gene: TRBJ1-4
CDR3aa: CSARDARIYEKLFF

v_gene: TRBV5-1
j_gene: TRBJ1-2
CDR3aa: CASISDGRTKFYGYTF

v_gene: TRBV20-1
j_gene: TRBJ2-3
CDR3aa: CSATRPGHNTDTQYF

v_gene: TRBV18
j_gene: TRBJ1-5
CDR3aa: CASSPGTGNNQPQHF

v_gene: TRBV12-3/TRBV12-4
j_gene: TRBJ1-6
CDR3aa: CASSLDQNNSPLHF

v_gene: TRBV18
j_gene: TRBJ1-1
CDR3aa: CASSPTGQENTEAFF

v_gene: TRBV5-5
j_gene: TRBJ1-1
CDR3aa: CASSRADDTEAFF

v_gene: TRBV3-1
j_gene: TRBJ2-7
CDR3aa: CASSHPATYEQYF

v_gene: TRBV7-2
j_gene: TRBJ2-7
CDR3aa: CASSSDFTRGTYEQYF

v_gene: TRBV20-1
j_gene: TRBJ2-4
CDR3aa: CSASPSGMISKNIQYF

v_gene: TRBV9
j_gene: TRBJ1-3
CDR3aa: CASSEQDGKQSGNTIYF

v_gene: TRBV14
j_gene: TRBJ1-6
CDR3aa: CASSPGPTNSPLHF

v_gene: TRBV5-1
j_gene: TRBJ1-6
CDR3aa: CASSPTGVSPLHF

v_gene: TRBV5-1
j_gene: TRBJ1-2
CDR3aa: CASRDRGLFGYTF

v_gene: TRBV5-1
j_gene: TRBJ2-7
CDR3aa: CASSALGEQYF

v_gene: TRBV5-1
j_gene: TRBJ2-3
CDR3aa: CASSLVGGLTDTQYF

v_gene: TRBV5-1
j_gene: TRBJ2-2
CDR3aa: CASSSKTGYNTGELFF

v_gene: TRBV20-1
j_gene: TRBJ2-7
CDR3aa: CSANRDRGAGYELYF

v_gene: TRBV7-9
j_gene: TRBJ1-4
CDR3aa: CASSYKEGAGEKLFF

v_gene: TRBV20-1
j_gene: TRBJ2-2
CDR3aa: CSASRSGTGELFF

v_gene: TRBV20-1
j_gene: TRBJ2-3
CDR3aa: CSAISGGSKADTQYF

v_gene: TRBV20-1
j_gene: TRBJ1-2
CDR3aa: CSAETGTAPHYTF

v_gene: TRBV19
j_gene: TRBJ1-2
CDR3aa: CASRNTGRLRANYGYTF

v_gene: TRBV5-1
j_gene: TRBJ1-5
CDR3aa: CARRVKQGAKRSNQPQHF

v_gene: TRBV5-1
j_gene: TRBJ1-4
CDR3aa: CASSLAQGANEKLFF

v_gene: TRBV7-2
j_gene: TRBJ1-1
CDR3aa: CASSSFRTGEAFF

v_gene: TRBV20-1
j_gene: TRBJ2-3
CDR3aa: CSGVSGGTDTQYF

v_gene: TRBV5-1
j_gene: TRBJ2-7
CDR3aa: CASSSSPRVGSYEQYF

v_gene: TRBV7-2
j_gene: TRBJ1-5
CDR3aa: CASSLGTGVAQPQHF